This TCR beta chain was documented in a study of blood T cell repertoires in COVID-19. This clone turned up a few times. The CDR3 sequence is 13 residues long. Germline values: CDR1 GTSNPN, CDR2 SVGIG (reference sequence). Trimming left V 2 bases short and J 6 bases short, with 11 bases between. Some clones are missing from TCRdb's copy, which holds only in-frame ones; the method was immunoSEQ multiplex PCR. The table records 150,000 to 250,000 clones, about 80% of them present only once. This receptor was taken from a man aged 40-55 years who had recovered from COVID-19. The sample taken for sequencing was PBMCs or T cells enriched from blood (not recorded which). The genes are TRBV30 and TRBJ1-5; possibly TRBD1 for D (5 bases). The CDR3 reads CAWSSRGVQPQHF. DNA of the CDR3: TGTGCCTGGAGTAGTCGGGGGGTTCAGCCCCAGCATTTT.